A single sample gave rise to the 3 T cell receptor beta chains below, sequenced in a study of tumor and adjacent non-tumor tissue in lung cancer. A modified ARM-PCR protocol with three rounds of nested PCR amplified TCRbeta. TCRdb fed the multiplex PCR reads into MiXCR, producing one record per CDR3 protein. The table records 98,000 or so distinct CDR3 sequences, roughly 78% of them present only once. The template was RNA from unsorted bulk tissue. This non-tumor lung sample came from over 3 cm beyond the tumor edge. The sample taken for sequencing was distant non-tumor lung tissue. Receptor source: a man in his sixties with small cell lung cancer.

To note about this clonotype: One end of the junction varies from germline; a read error may be responsible. This chain joins TRBV11-2 and TRBJ2-1, with D possibly being TRBD1 (5 bases). The CDR3 is 14 amino acids. The germline CDR1 and CDR2 sequences are SGHAT and FQNNGV. CDR3 in DNA: TGTGTCAGCAGCTTAGAGGCAGGGTTGGCCCAGCAGTTCTTC. It encodes CVSSLEAGLAQQFF.

The CDR3, as DNA: TGCAGCGCCGGACGGGACAGGATATTTTGGGAAGTTGGGCGGGAGCCCTACTACAAGCAGTACGTC. This gives the protein CSAGRDRIFWEVGREPYYKQYV. V usage is TRBV29-1 and J usage is TRBJ2-7, with D possibly matching TRBD1 (8 bases). Germline CDR1 is SQVTM and CDR2 is ANQGSEA. The CDR3 runs to 22 residues.

As to this clonotype: Sequence at one end of the junction differs from germline and may be a read error. V and J are TRBV29-1 and TRBJ2-3; 9 nucleotides agree with TRBD2. The CDR3 spans 15 residues. Germline CDR1 is SQVTM and CDR2 is ANQGSEA. The CDR3 region has the DNA TGTAGCGTTGGGAGGGCTAGCGGGGTGAGGGATATGCAGTATTTT. As protein: CSVGRASGVRDMQYF.